The source of this TCR beta chain is a study of blood T cells in healthy people across ages. Each individual donor underwent a draw of approximately 10 milliliters of peripheral blood. As to this clonotype: Antigen: not known.

Then a second PCR, running roughly 6 to 11 cycles, was carried out with a sample-barcoded 5' primer and a J-beta primer mix. Each cDNA molecule was tagged by a template-switch adaptor that had 12 random nucleotides. Each single sample gave us at least 2.5 million CDR3-containing paired-end reads. TCRdb reprocessed the 5' RACE reads via MiXCR and lists one record per CDR3 protein. This sample has around 710,000 distinct CDR3 sequences; 40% to 45% occur once, and the top ten carry approximately 22%. Study findings and constraints: TCR beta diversity tracked closely with naive T cell percentage.

CDR3 length equals 17 residues. Germline V gene sequence: CDR1 LNHNV, CDR2 YYDKDF (reference sequence). Trimming took 4 bases from V and 6 from J; bases not matched to a gene: 14. The sequenced sample consisted of blood. This chain joins TRBV15 and TRBJ2-2; 7 nucleotides line up with TRBD1. This TCR was recovered from a woman aged 55-69 years in good health. This CDR3 reads CATSKLPSGQGAGELFF. Here the CDR3 DNA reads TGTGCCACCAGCAAATTGCCCAGTGGGCAGGGGGCCGGGGAGCTGTTTTTT.